The 22 T cell receptor beta chains below all came from one sample that was sequenced in a study of blood T cells in healthy people across ages (dated by TCRdb to about 2015). Library preparation was by 5' RACE. The listed sequencing device is Illumina HiSeq 2500. The second PCR ran for roughly 7 to 12 cycles and used a J-beta primer mix along with a sample-barcoded 5' primer. TCRdb ran its own pipeline on the public reads, namely fastp trimming at Q25 and MiXCR clone calling, and kept in-frame beta chains. Rows are combined by CDR3 protein, so each entry shows the most common genes and DNA. For this sample the table gives hundreds of thousands of distinct CDR3 sequences, of which about 42% were detected only once. Under 20% of the sample is taken by the ten largest. Sequenced input: blood. These receptor sequences come from a man aged 55 to 70 in good health.

Here the CDR3 DNA reads TGTGCCACCAGTGACCCTACTAGGGATGTCACAGATACGCAGTATTTT. It is translated as CATSDPTRDVTDTQYF. This chain connects TRBV24-1 to TRBJ2-3, with a possible D match to TRBD2 (5 bases). This CDR3 region has 16 residues. The germline V gene has CDR1 KGHDR and CDR2 SFDVKD. Trimming removed 4 bases from V and 2 bases from J, with 15 bases in between.

The chain combines TRBV6-5 with TRBJ1-5; no firm D call. This CDR3 is built from 15 residues. CDR1 and CDR2 (germline): MNHEY, SVGAGI. V was cut by 1 base and J by 4 bases, with 11 bases left in between. The CDR3 is CASSYLAGSNQPQHF. The CDR3 DNA is TGTGCCAGCAGTTACTTGGCAGGTTCAAATCAGCCCCAGCATTTT.

This clonotype has just a few counts. The genes are TRBV12-3 or TRBV12-4 and TRBJ2-1, with 13 bases that match TRBD2. Trimming cost V 6 bases and J 9 bases; bases outside gene matches: 5. The CDR3 covers 14 residues. This CDR3 reads CASSQRTSGGEQFF. The CDR3 DNA sequence: TGTGCCAGCAGCCAACGGACTAGCGGGGGTGAGCAGTTCTTC.

CDR3 sequence (DNA): TGTGCCAGCAGTTTTCAGGGGGGGCGCAATCAGCCCCAGCATTTT. As protein: CASSFQGGRNQPQHF. The rearrangement uses TRBV28 and TRBJ1-5; TRBD1 matches 7 bases. The V gene end was trimmed by 3 bases and the J gene end by 2 bases; junction bases not matched to a gene: 4. Germline V CDR1 and CDR2: MDHEN, SYDVKM. CDR3 size: 15 residues.

This chain joins TRBV6-2 or TRBV6-3 and TRBJ1-2; 8 positions match TRBD1. J gave up 1 base and V 6 bases, and 7 bases lay outside the gene matches. The CDR3 covers 15 residues. From germline, CDR1 is MNHEY and CDR2 SVGEGT. CDR3 amino acids: CASSQGQVGNYGYTF. CDR3 in DNA: TGTGCCAGCAGCCAGGGACAGGTCGGTAACTATGGCTACACCTTC.

This clonotype was seen only once. The J gene is TRBJ1-5, the V gene TRBV19, with D possibly matching TRBD1 (5 bases). Germline CDR1 LNHDA, CDR2 SQIVND (reference sequence). The CDR3 extends over 15 amino acids. V was clipped by 11 bases and J by 0 bases, with 17 bases between them. The CDR3 sequence is CASREGVYSNQPQHF. CDR3 nucleotides: TGTGCCTCCAGGGAAGGGGTCTATAGCAATCAGCCCCAGCATTTT.

The genes are TRBV27 and TRBJ2-7, with a tentative D call TRBD2 (5 bases). Germline loops: CDR1 MNHEY, CDR2 SMNVEV (reference sequence). This CDR3 is built from 14 residues. The V gene lost 7 bases and the J gene lost 3 bases, with 16 bases spanning the gap. The CDR3 coding sequence is TGTGCCAGCACTTCGTCGTTCGGGGTCTACGAGCAGTACTTC. Its protein is CASTSSFGVYEQYF.

This clonotype was recorded once. V and J are TRBV15 and TRBJ1-5; perhaps TRBD1 as D (6 bases). Trimming left V 0 bases short and J 3 bases short, with 15 bases between. Germline V gene data show CDR1 as LNHNV and CDR2 as YYDKDF (reference sequence). CDR3 size: 17 residues. CDR3: CATSRDLSGVYNQPQHF. CDR3 DNA: TGTGCCACCAGCAGAGATTTATCAGGGGTTTACAATCAGCCCCAGCATTTT.

In its sample, this clonotype was seen many times. This rearrangement joins TRBV5-1 to TRBJ1-4; no reliable D call. The CDR3 has 14 amino acids. V was trimmed by 0 bases and J by 0 bases, leaving 3 bases between them. In germline, CDR1 is SGHRS, CDR2 YFSETQ. In DNA form, the CDR3 reads TGCGCCAGCAGCTTGGGAGCAACTAATGAAAAACTGTTTTTT. This translates into CASSLGATNEKLFF. Complete variable domain (other parts from reference TRBV5-1 and TRBJ1-4): KAGVTQTPRYLIKTRGQQVTLSCSPISGHRSVSWYQQTPGQGLQFLFEYFSETQRNKGNFPGRFSGRQFSNSRSEMNVSTLELGDSALYLCASSLGATNEKLFFGSGTQLSVL.

The table lists this clonotype with a count of one. Given a much more abundant clone one base away, this may be a read error. The rearrangement links TRBV11-2 to TRBJ2-7; possibly TRBD1 for D (6 bases). Trimming removed 4 bases at V and 6 bases at J, with 16 bases between. The germline V gene has CDR1 SGHAT and CDR2 FQNNGV. This CDR3 is 14 amino acids long. The CDR3 region is CASSSGQRVGEQYF. The CDR3, as DNA: TGTGCCAGCAGCTCCGGACAGAGAGTTGGCGAGCAGTACTTC.

The V call is TRBV12-2, the J call TRBJ2-7; TRBD1 was called by the table and not checked on the DNA. TRBV12-2 is a pseudogene segment. The CDR3 is 16 amino acids. DNA for the CDR3: TGTGCAAGTCGCTTAGGCGGGACAGGCGACTCCTACGAGCAGTACTTC. Translating it yields CASRLGGTGDSYEQYF.

This chain connects TRBV7-2 to TRBJ2-7; the D gene could be TRBD1 or TRBD2 (6 bases each). The CDR3 consists of 16 residues. V was clipped by 1 base and J by 5 bases, with 18 bases between them. The V gene's germline CDR1 is SGHTA and CDR2 FQGNSA. The CDR3 DNA is TGTGCCAGCAGCTTAGAGGAGGTGGGGGGCCTCGACGAGCAGTACTTC. Amino acids: CASSLEEVGGLDEQYF.

The chain joins TRBV4-3 to TRBJ1-1; 8 nucleotides match TRBD1. The CDR3 consists of 13 residues. The V gene's germline CDR1 is LGHNA and CDR2 YSLEER. V shed 0 bases, J shed 11 bases, and the junction held 5 bases outside the gene matches. The CDR3 protein is CASSQDRTGRAFF. The CDR3 DNA follows: TGCGCCAGCAGCCAAGATCGGACAGGGCGGGCTTTCTTT.

The chain links TRBV7-2 to TRBJ1-1; weak D call: TRBD1 (5 bases). Deletions cut 6 bases from V and 0 bases from J, with 11 bases between. CDR1 is SGHTA, CDR2 FQGNSA, per germline. The CDR3 length is 14 residues. The CDR3, as DNA: TGTGCCAGCAGAGTGGGGGGGGTGAACACTGAAGCTTTCTTT. Its protein is CASRVGGVNTEAFF.

Notes on this clonotype: A much larger clone is a single base away; this may be a read error. The rearrangement uses TRBV4-3 and TRBJ2-1; perhaps TRBD2 as D (5 bases). Germline CDR1 is LGHNA and CDR2 is YSLEER. V was clipped by 3 bases and J by 4 bases, with 13 bases between them. This CDR3 spans 15 amino acids. CDR3 coding DNA: TGCGCCAGCAGCCACGATCAGGAGCGGTACAATGAGCAGTTCTTC. Its protein is CASSHDQERYNEQFF.

The chain has TRBV29-1 and TRBJ2-7; D is perhaps TRBD1 or TRBD2 (5 bases each). Looked up from germline, CDR1 is SQVTM and CDR2 is ANQGSEA. Deletions cut 7 bases from V and 3 bases from J, with 13 bases between. The CDR3 contains 12 residues. The CDR3 nucleotides are TGCAGCGCTGGGGACCGGAACTACGAGCAGTACTTC. Its translation is CSAGDRNYEQYF.

This clonotype has only one observation. The chain carries TRBV5-1 and TRBJ2-1; no definite D call. The DNA end favors TRBJ2-7, so the J call may be wrong. The CDR3 is made up of 17 amino acids. Germline-derived CDR1 and CDR2 are SGHRS and YFSETQ. The CDR3: CASSAIPTARTYNEQYF. The CDR3 bases are TGCGCCAGCAGCGCGATTCCGACGGCGCGCACATACAATGAGCAGTACTTC.

This clonotype was seen a single time. Sequence at one end of the junction differs from germline and may be a read error. This sequence joins TRBV28 and TRBJ2-4, with D perhaps TRBD1 or TRBD2 (7 bases each). Gene TRBJ2-7 matches the end of the DNA better, so the J call may be wrong. The CDR3 spans 17 residues. The V gene's germline CDR1 is MDHEN and CDR2 SYDVKM. CDR3 nucleotides: TGTGCCGGCAGTTTTACTCATGGGTCCAGGGGGACTAACGAGCAGTACTTC. It encodes CAGSFTHGSRGTNEQYF.

This clonotype came up a few times. This chain joins TRBV3-1 and TRBJ2-3, with D possibly matching TRBD2 (5 bases). Per germline, CDR1 LGHDT and CDR2 YNNKEL (reference sequence). The CDR3 contains 13 residues. V lost 6 bases to trimming and J lost 1 base, with 8 bases between them. CDR3 DNA sequence: TGTGCCAGCAGGAACGGGGGCACAGATACGCAGTATTTT. It yields the protein CASRNGGTDTQYF.

This CDR3 reads CASSILTGTNSPLHF. The CDR3 DNA reads TGTGCCAGCAGTATCCTTACAGGGACAAATTCACCCCTCCACTTT. The chain is built from TRBV6-2 or TRBV6-3 and TRBJ1-6, with D perhaps matching TRBD1 (6 bases). CDR3 length: 15 residues. Germline CDR1 and CDR2: MNHEY and SVGEGT. Trimming took off 5 bases at V and 7 bases at J, with 15 bases between the two ends.

This clonotype has a handful of counts. The chain joins TRBV7-9 to TRBJ2-3, with TRBD2 matching over 10 bases. After removal of 0 bases from V and 1 base from J, the junction contained 4 bases not matched to a gene. The CDR3 runs 17 residues. Germline CDR1 reads SEHNR; CDR2 reads FQNEAQ (reference sequence). CDR3 in amino acids: CASSLAPLAGGTDTQYF. The DNA of the CDR3 is TGTGCCAGCAGCTTAGCCCCCCTAGCGGGGGGCACAGATACGCAGTATTTT. The full variable domain, its missing parts supplied by reference TRBV7-9 and TRBJ2-3, is DTGVSQNPRHKITKRGQNVTFRCDPISEHNRLYWYRQTLGQGPEFLTYFQNEAQLEKSRLLSDRFSAERPKGSFSTLEIQRTEQGDSAMYLCASSLAPLAGGTDTQYFGPGTRLTVL.

This chain links TRBV14 with TRBJ2-1; D might be TRBD1 (5 bases). Judging by the DNA end, TRBJ2-7 fits better; the J call may be wrong. Germline V lookup: CDR1 SGHDN, CDR2 FVKESK. The CDR3 length is 15 residues. CDR3 nucleotides: TGTGCCAGCACCCCTCTGGGGCGGAGCTACAATGAGCAGTACTTC. This codes for CASTPLGRSYNEQYF.